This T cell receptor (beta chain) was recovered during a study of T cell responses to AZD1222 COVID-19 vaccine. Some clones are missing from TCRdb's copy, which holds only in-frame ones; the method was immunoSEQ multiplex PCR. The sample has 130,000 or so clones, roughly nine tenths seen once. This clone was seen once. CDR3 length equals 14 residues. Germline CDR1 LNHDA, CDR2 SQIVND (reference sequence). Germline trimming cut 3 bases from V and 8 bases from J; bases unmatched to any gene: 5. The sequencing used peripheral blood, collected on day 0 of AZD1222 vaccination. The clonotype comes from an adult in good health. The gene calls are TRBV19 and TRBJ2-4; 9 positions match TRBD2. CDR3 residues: CASSMSASGDIQYF. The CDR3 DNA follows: TGTGCCAGTAGTATGTCGGCTAGCGGGGACATTCAGTACTTC.